A selection of T cell receptor beta chains follows, all from one sample in a study of shared clonotypes between healthy human individuals. Sequencing used immunoSEQ multiplex PCR; TCRdb keeps in-frame clones, though not all of them. The sample has 900,000 to 1,200,000 clones, approximately 80% seen once. The sample consisted of memory CD4+ T cells from PBMCs. Every receptor here comes from a man aged 18 to 30 in good health. Some clones in this sample may be carry-over from other donors' samples. CDR3s include the opening cysteine and the closing phenylalanine or tryptophan. The D gene is left open where the match is weak. Size values are once, few and many counts, or a class for expanded clones, and some rows have none.

>TRBJ1-1|TRBV10-3|-|once
CAISGEGRSTEAFF
TGTGCCATCAGTGGTGAGGGTAGGAGCACTGAAGCTTTCTTT
>TRBJ2-1|TRBV28|-|-
CASSFRGRSSYNEQFF
TGTGCCAGCAGTTTCCGCGGACGAAGCTCCTACAATGAGCAGTTCTTC
>TRBJ2-3|TRBV6-6|TRBD1|-
CASSPGQAAVTQYF
TGTGCCAGCAGTCCGGGACAGGCGGCGGTTACGCAGTATTTT
>TRBJ1-4|TRBV19|-|-
CASHPHPEGHNEKLFF
TGTGCCAGCCACCCCCACCCAGAGGGACATAATGAAAAACTGTTTTTT
>TRBJ2-3|TRBV10-3|-|-
CAISGTEDTQYF
TGTGCCATCAGTGGGACTGAGGATACGCAGTATTTT
>TRBJ2-5|TRBV28|TRBD2|few
CASSLAGALQETQYF
TGTGCCAGCAGCTTAGCGGGAGCGCTACAAGAGACCCAGTACTTC
>TRBJ1-6|TRBV30|-|-
CAWSVLSGNSPLHF
TGTGCCTGGAGTGTATTGAGTGGGAATTCACCCCTCCACTTT
>TRBJ2-5|TRBV18|TRBD1|-
CATRGRIEETQYF
TGTGCCACAAGGGGGCGGATTGAAGAGACCCAGTACTTC
>TRBJ2-7|TRBV7-2|TRBD1|-
CASSLAGTGYYEQYF
TGTGCCAGCAGCTTAGCCGGGACAGGGTACTACGAGCAGTACTTC
>TRBJ1-1|TRBV27|-|-
CASSLQGRAPTEAFF
TGTGCCAGCAGTCTTCAGGGAAGGGCCCCCACTGAAGCTTTCTTT
>TRBJ2-7|TRBV7-9|-|-
CASSLVGAHEQYF
TGTGCCAGCAGCTTAGTGGGGGCCCACGAGCAGTACTTC
>TRBJ2-2|TRBV2|-|few
CASRGQANTGELFF
TGTGCCAGCAGAGGGCAGGCGAACACCGGGGAGCTGTTTTTT
>TRBJ2-3|TRBV6-9|-|-
CASEGDADTQYF
TGTGCCAGCGAAGGGGACGCAGATACGCAGTATTTT
>TRBJ2-3|TRBV5-1|-|-
CASSLNPLGGDTQYF
TGCGCCAGCAGCTTGAATCCATTAGGTGGGGATACGCAGTATTTT
>TRBJ1-2|TRBV5-4|-|-
CASSLTGRYGYTF
TGTGCCAGCAGCTTGACAGGACGGTATGGCTACACCTTC
>TRBJ1-2|TRBV27|TRBD1|-
CASSSRDSNYGYTF
TGTGCCAGCAGTTCACGGGACAGTAACTATGGCTACACCTTC